The clone carrying this TCR beta chain has a count of ten or more. These data belong to a study of T-cell reconstitution after alpha-beta-depleted transplantation in children. CDR1 is SGHRS, CDR2 YFSETQ, per germline. V lost 0 bases, J lost 4 bases, and 7 bases lay in between. This CDR3 comprises 14 residues. Unique molecular identifiers were built into the TCRbeta library. One entry per CDR3 protein results from TCRdb running MiXCR on the PCR reads. Of more than 550,000 distinct CDR3 sequences in the sample, roughly a tenth were seen once. The clonotype was recovered from a human donor who donated a stem cell graft to a child with acute myeloid leukemia. The sequencing here drew on PBMCs from the stem cell graft donor, taken from the stem cell graft. The chain combines TRBV5-1 with TRBJ2-2, with D unresolved. The CDR3 protein is CASSLGRLTGELFF. CDR3 nucleotide sequence: TGCGCCAGCAGCTTGGGTCGACTCACCGGGGAGCTGTTTTTT.